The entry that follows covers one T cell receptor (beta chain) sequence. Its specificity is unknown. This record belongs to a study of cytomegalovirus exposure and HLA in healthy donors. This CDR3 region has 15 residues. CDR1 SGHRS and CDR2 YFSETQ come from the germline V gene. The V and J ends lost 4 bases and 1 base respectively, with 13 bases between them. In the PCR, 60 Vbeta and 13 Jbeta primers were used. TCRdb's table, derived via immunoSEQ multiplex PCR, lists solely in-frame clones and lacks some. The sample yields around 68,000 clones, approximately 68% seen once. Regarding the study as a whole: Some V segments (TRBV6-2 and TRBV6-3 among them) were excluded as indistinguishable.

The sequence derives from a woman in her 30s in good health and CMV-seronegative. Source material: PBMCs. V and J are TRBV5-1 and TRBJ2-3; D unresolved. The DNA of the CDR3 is TGCGCCAGCAGCCTCCAAGGCGCGGGCACAGATACGCAGTATTTT. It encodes CASSLQGAGTDTQYF.